One and the same sample provided the 4 T cell receptor beta chains below, sequenced in a study of T cells after yellow fever vaccination. Via MiXCR, TCRdb re-called the 5' RACE reads, giving one row per CDR3 protein. Of about 580,000 distinct CDR3 sequences listed, about a sixth are singletons. Here the sequenced sample was PBMCs, taken more than 4 days after the first yellow fever vaccination. The source of these receptors is a young man who received the YFV17D yellow fever vaccine.

This clonotype came up a few times. The chain has TRBV12-3 or TRBV12-4 and TRBJ1-2, with 8 nucleotides matching TRBD1. CDR3 size: 15 residues. Germline trimming cut 5 bases from V and 4 bases from J; bases unmatched to any gene: 9. This chain's CDR3 is CASSPEQGGIYGYTF. CDR3 nucleotides: TGTGCCAGCAGTCCCGAACAGGGGGGGATCTATGGCTACACCTTC.

The gene calls are TRBV12-3 or TRBV12-4 and TRBJ1-1, with 9 bases that match TRBD1. The CDR3 sequence is 16 residues long. Trimming removed 2 bases from V and 2 bases from J; junction bases left unmatched: 6. As DNA, the CDR3 is TGTGCCAGCAGTTTAATCCCGACAGGGGGTAACACTGAAGCTTTCTTT. It translates to CASSLIPTGGNTEAFF.

This clonotype showed up many times. This rearrangement joins TRBV4-1 to TRBJ2-2; either TRBD1 or TRBD2 may supply D (5 bases each). Trimming cost V 4 bases and J 1 base, with 16 bases left between them. The germline CDR1 and CDR2 sequences are MGHRA and YSYEKL. The CDR3 is made up of 17 amino acids. The CDR3 region has the DNA TGCGCCAGCAGCCGAGGCCCCGGGACGGAGAACACCGGGGAGCTGTTTTTT. Translated: CASSRGPGTENTGELFF.

This chain links TRBV28 with TRBJ2-5; D may correspond to TRBD1 or TRBD2 (6 bases each). Trimming took off 10 bases at V and 5 bases at J, with 17 bases between the two ends. The CDR3 has 13 amino acids. Germline CDR1 reads MDHEN; CDR2 reads SYDVKM. CDR3 amino acids: CATEGGGQETQYF. The CDR3, as DNA: TGTGCCACCGAGGGGGGCGGCCAGGAGACCCAGTACTTC.